This paragraph covers one T cell receptor beta chain sequence. The data were obtained in a study of PD-L1 blockade in urothelial cancer. Overall study context: Patients began atezolizumab, 1,200 mg intravenously every 3 weeks, at some point between 2013 and 2014.

As to time point: pretreatment peripheral blood. It was locally advanced or metastatic urothelial carcinoma that patients had. CDR1 and CDR2 (germline): GTSNPN, SVGIG (reference sequence). V was clipped by 8 bases and J by 1 base; unmatched bases: 7. There are 13 residues in the CDR3. Into every PCR, synthetic TCR analog templates were spiked. Repertoires were generated with immunoSEQ multiplex PCR, while TCRdb's copy carries only in-frame clones and drops some. The sample records about 49,000 clones, more than 65% being singletons. The starting material was PBMCs, obtained around atezolizumab (anti-PD-L1) treatment. V and J are TRBV30 and TRBJ1-1; 7 bases fit TRBD1. The receptor was isolated from a man aged 70-80 years with urothelial cancer. CDR3 in amino acids: CAAAQGGNTEAFF. In nucleotides, the CDR3 is TGTGCCGCAGCCCAGGGGGGGAACACTGAAGCTTTCTTT.